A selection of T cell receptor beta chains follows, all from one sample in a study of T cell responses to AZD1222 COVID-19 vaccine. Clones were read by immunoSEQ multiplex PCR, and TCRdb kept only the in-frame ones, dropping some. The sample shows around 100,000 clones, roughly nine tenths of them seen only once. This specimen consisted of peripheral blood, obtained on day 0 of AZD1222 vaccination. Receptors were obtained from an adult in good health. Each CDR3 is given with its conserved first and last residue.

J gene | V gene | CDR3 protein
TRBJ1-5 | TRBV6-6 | CASRDYSNQPQHF
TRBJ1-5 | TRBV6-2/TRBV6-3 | CASSRVGQGGQPQHF
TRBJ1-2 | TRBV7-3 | CASSLNLAGGRDGYTF
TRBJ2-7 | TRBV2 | CASSDERGIAYEQYF
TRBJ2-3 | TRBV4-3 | CASSQIAGSTDTQYF
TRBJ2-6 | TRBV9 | CASSGGVSGANVLTF
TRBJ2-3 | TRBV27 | CASSLSPGLASTDTQYF
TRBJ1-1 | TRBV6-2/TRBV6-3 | CASSYGQGIFAFF
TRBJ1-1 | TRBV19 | CASSATVNTEAFF
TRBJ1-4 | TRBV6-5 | CASSFRWGQGDEKLFF
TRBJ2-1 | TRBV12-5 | CASSDYFGEQFF
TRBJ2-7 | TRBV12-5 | CASALFGLPYEQYF
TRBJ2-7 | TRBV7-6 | CASSLGTGGVAYEQYF
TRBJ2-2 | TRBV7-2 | CASTLAGGHTGELFF
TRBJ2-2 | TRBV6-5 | CASTNRGPGELFF
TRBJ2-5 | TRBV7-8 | CASSLGVRTVTGETQYF
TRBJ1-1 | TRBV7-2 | CASSLEAGGGTEAFF
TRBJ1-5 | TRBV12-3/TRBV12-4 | CASEGGRGQPQHF
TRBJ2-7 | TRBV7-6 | CASSEHQGYEQYF
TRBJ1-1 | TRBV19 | CASSPQAAGTEAFF
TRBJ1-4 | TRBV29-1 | CSVAVRGEKLFF
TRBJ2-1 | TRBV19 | CASSRTDYNEQFF
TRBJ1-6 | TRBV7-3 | CASSLGGGLYNSPLHF
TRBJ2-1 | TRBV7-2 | CASSLNQGNEQFF
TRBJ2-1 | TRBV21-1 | CASSKVEPSLHNEQFF
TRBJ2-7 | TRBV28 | CASRPGLAASEQYF
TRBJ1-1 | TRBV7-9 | CASSLGVTAEAFF
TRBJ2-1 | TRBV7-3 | CASSPGTRGYNEQFF
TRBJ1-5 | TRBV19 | CASSKGTGLSYSNQPQHF
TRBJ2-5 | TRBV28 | CASRGGLAGAETQYF
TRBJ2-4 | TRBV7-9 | CASSFGAGLQYF
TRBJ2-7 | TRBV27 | CASSGVRGGEQYF
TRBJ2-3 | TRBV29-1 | CSVAPRSTDTQYF
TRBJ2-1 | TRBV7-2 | CASSLGTSGSRSSYNEQFF
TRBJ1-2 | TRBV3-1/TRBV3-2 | CASSQGRGWSYGYTF
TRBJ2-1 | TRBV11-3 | CASRLRQTGRNEQFF
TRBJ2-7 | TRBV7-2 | CASSPGVSGEQYF
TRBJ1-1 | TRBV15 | CATSREPGSNTEAFF
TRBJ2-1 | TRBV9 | CASSDTGTVGEQFF
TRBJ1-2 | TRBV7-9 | CASSYGQRGYTF
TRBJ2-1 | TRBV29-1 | CSVEKFGLSYNEQFF
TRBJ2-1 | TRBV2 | CASSEASGAYNEQFF
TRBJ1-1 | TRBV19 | CASKRGNTEAFF
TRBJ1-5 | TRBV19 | CASSIGKGNSNQPQHF
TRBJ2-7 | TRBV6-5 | CASNRGSYEQYF
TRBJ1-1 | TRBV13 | CASSIYGTGWRVNTEAFF
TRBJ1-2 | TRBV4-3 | CASSQGTGIYGYTF
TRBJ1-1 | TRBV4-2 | CASSQESRDKAFF
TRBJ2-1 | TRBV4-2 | CASSQGNNEQFF
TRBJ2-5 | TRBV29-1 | CSVDAVREGRQTQYF
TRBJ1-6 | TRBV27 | CASSFMGDNSPLHF
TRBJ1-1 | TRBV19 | CASSTTGKMNTEAFF
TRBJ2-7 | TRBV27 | CASSFSGYEQYF
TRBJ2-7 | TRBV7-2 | CASSLAGTYEQYF